One and the same sample provided the 15 T cell receptor beta chains below, sequenced in a study of siplizumab effects on memory and regulatory T cells. Measured with immunoSEQ multiplex PCR; TCRdb has only the in-frame clones, and not every one. The data hold about 70,000 clones, with over 75% observed a single time. Material for sequencing was Tregs sorted from blood. The receptors originated from a human donor in good health.

This clone was seen a handful of times. V and J are TRBV9 and TRBJ1-1, with TRBD1 as a possible D gene (6 bases). The CDR3 extends over 16 amino acids. Per the germline V gene, CDR1 is SGDLS and CDR2 is YYNGEE. Trimming pared 0 bases from V and 5 bases from J, leaving 17 bases between. CDR3 region: CASSVAGGGTGTEAFF. Written as DNA, the CDR3 is TGTGCCAGCAGCGTAGCTGGAGGGGGGACCGGGACTGAAGCTTTCTTT.

The J gene is TRBJ1-1, the V gene TRBV4-3; D possibly corresponds to TRBD1 (5 bases). Looked up from germline, CDR1 is LGHNA and CDR2 is YSLEER. CDR3 size: 15 residues. Trimming stripped 2 bases from V and 1 base from J, with 11 bases between. The CDR3 DNA is TGCGCCAGCAGCCAACAGGGAAAGGGGAACACTGAAGCTTTCTTT. Translated, it gives CASSQQGKGNTEAFF.

This clone has more than one count but fewer than ten. The J gene is TRBJ2-1, the V gene TRBV9, with D uncertain. In germline, CDR1 is SGDLS, CDR2 YYNGEE. The germline V and J ends were trimmed by 4 bases and 4 bases, with 15 bases remaining between them. The CDR3 covers 15 residues. For the CDR3, the DNA is TGTGCCAGCAGCCCCCGATCCGGCCCGTACAATGAGCAGTTCTTC. Protein sequence: CASSPRSGPYNEQFF.

V is TRBV30 and J is TRBJ1-2; D not resolved. V gave up 7 bases and J gave up 8 bases, with 20 bases separating them. Germline lookup yields CDR1 GTSNPN and CDR2 SVGIG (reference sequence). The CDR3 is 13 residues long. CDR3 in amino acids: CALSGPGGYGYTF. In DNA form, the CDR3 reads TGTGCCTTATCAGGACCAGGAGGTTACGGCTACACCTTC.

This chain joins TRBV15 and TRBJ2-5; D is uncertain. The CDR3 contains 16 residues. CDR1 is LNHNV, CDR2 YYDKDF, per germline (reference sequence). V lost 1 base, J lost 1 base, and 13 bases lay in between. The chain's CDR3 is CATSRGTLGSQETQYF. The CDR3 DNA reads TGTGCCACCAGCAGAGGGACCCTCGGGTCCCAAGAGACCCAGTACTTC.

Written as DNA, the CDR3 is TGCGCCAGCAGCTCAGGACAGCCGGGCACTGAAGCTTTCTTT. Its protein product is CASSSGQPGTEAFF. V is TRBV5-1 and J is TRBJ1-1; possible D gene TRBD1, 6 bases. This CDR3 has 14 amino acids. The germline V and J ends were trimmed by 3 bases and 4 bases, with 13 bases remaining between them. Germline lookup yields CDR1 SGHRS and CDR2 YFSETQ.

The chain employs TRBV7-2 and TRBJ2-7, with 9 bases aligning to TRBD2. After removal of 5 bases from V and 2 bases from J, the junction contained 7 bases not matched to a gene. The CDR3 extends over 15 amino acids. CDR1 and CDR2 from the germline V gene are SGHTA and FQGNSA. This chain's CDR3 is CASSPLAGVTYEQYF. The CDR3 bases are TGTGCCAGCAGCCCACTAGCGGGCGTGACCTACGAGCAGTACTTC.

The chain has TRBV11-3 and TRBJ2-3; 12 bases are a match to TRBD2. J lost 3 bases, V lost 3 bases, and 1 base had no gene match. Germline CDR1 and CDR2: SGHNT and YENEEA. The CDR3 extends over 15 amino acids. DNA for the CDR3: TGTGCCAGCAGCTTTGGGACTAGCGGGACAGATACGCAGTATTTT. The encoded protein is CASSFGTSGTDTQYF.

In this sample, this clone turned up once. The chain employs TRBV6-5 and TRBJ2-5; the D is unclear. The germline gives CDR1 MNHEY, CDR2 SVGAGI. The CDR3 has 13 amino acids. Deletions cut 5 bases from V and 5 bases from J, with 12 bases between. CDR3 sequence (DNA): TGTGCCAGCAGTCGTACGTTAGAGGAGACCCAGTACTTC. Its translation: CASSRTLEETQYF.

This chain uses TRBV27 with TRBJ2-7, with 7 bases fitting TRBD1. Germline V gene data show CDR1 as MNHEY and CDR2 as SMNVEV (reference sequence). V gave up 0 bases and J gave up 4 bases; unmatched junction bases: 6. The CDR3 extends over 15 amino acids. In DNA form, the CDR3 reads TGTGCCAGCAGTTTATCAGCAGGGGGAAGATACGAGCAGTACTTC. It codes for CASSLSAGGRYEQYF.

The V call is TRBV25-1, the J call TRBJ2-5; weak D call: TRBD1 (5 bases). Trimming took 4 bases from V and 4 from J, leaving 16 bases between them. This CDR3 comprises 15 residues. The germline CDR1 and CDR2 sequences are MGHDK and SYGVNS. Written as DNA, the CDR3 is TGTGCCAGCAGTGCGGCAGGGTGGGTTAGAGAGACCCAGTACTTC. This codes for CASSAAGWVRETQYF.

This chain uses TRBV4-2 with TRBJ2-5; 12 positions agree with TRBD2. The trim removed 4 bases at V and 5 bases at J, leaving 2 bases unmatched. The CDR3 runs to 14 residues. The germline V gene encodes CDR1 LGHNA and CDR2 YNFKEQ. CDR3 loop: CASSPGLAGETQYF. The CDR3 DNA follows: TGTGCCAGCAGCCCAGGACTAGCGGGGGAGACCCAGTACTTC.

The chain recombines TRBV11-3 with TRBJ2-7; 9 positions agree with TRBD2. CDR3 length equals 15 residues. CDR1 SGHNT and CDR2 YENEEA come from the germline V gene. Trimming cost V 1 base and J 2 bases; bases outside gene matches: 3. The CDR3 nucleotides are TGTGCCAGCAGCTTAGCTAGCGGGATTGCCTACGAGCAGTACTTC. It codes for CASSLASGIAYEQYF.

The V call is TRBV15, the J call TRBJ1-1; 9 bases fit TRBD1. CDR3 size: 16 residues. Trimming took 3 bases from V and 1 from J; bases not matched to a gene: 6. Germline assignment: CDR1 LNHNV and CDR2 YYDKDF (reference sequence). The CDR3: CATSSWDRVANTEAFF. The CDR3 nucleotides read TGTGCCACCAGCAGCTGGGACAGGGTGGCGAACACTGAAGCTTTCTTT.

The chain recombines TRBV30 with TRBJ1-6; 8 nucleotides align to TRBD1. V trimming: 0 bases; J trimming: 2 bases; junction bases outside the gene matches: 15. Looked up from germline, CDR1 is GTSNPN and CDR2 is SVGIG (reference sequence). This CDR3 region has 20 residues. DNA for the CDR3: TGTGCCTGGAGTGTAAGGGTGACAGGGGCATACAGGGCCTATAATTCACCCCTCCACTTT. Amino acids: CAWSVRVTGAYRAYNSPLHF.